This T cell receptor beta chain was documented in a study of shared clonotypes between healthy human individuals. Researchers partitioned CD4+ cells into CD45RA+ naive and CD45RA-negative memory subsets. Profiling relied on immunoSEQ multiplex PCR, and the TCRdb table lists in-frame clones only, not all of them. The sample lists roughly 1.4 million clones; less than 99% were seen once. Germline V gene data show CDR1 as MGHDK and CDR2 as SYGVNS. The CDR3 covers 12 residues. Deletions cut 2 bases from V and 9 bases from J, with 8 bases between. Remarks on this clone: Its target is unknown.

Study-wide results and limits: Naive subsets usually exceeded memory subsets in estimated richness. With few donors, the genetic and exposure-history diversity represented was limited. Deeper or shallower sequencing was expected to change how clonotypes are shared among donors.

The chain joins TRBV25-1 to TRBJ2-1, with a weak D call TRBD1 (5 bases). The source material was naive CD4+ T cells sorted from blood. Subset denoted: CD45RA+ positively selected. This clonotype was obtained from a man aged 25 to 40 in good health. This CDR3 reads CASSEQGSEQFF. The CDR3 region has the DNA TGTGCCAGCAGTGAACAGGGTAGTGAGCAGTTCTTC.